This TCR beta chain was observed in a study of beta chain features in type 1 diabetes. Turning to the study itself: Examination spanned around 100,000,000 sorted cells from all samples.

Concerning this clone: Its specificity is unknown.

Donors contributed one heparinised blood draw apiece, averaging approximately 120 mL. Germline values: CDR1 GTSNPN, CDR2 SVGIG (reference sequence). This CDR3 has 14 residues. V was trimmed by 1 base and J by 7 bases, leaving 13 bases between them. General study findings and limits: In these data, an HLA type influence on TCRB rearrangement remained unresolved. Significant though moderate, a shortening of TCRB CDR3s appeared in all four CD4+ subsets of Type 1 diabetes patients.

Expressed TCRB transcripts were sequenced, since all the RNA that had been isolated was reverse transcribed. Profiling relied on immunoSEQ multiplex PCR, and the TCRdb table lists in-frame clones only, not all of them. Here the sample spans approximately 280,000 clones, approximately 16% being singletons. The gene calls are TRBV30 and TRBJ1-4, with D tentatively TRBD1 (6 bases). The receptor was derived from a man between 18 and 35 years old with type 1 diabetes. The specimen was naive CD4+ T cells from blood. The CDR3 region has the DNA TGTGCCTGGAGTGCCGGGCAGGGGTCTGAAAAACTGTTTTTT. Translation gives CAWSAGQGSEKLFF.